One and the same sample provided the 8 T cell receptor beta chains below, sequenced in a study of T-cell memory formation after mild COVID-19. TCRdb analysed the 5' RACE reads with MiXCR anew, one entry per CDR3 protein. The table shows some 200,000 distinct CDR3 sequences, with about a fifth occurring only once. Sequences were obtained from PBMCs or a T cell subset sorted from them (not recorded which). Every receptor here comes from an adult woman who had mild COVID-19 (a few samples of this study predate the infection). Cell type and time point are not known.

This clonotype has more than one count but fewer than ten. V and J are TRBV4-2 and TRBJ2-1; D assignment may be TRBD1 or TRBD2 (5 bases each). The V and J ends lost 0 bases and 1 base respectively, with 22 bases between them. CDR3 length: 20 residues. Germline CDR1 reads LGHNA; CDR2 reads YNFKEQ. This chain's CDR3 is CASSQDAPGQYLGSYNEQFF. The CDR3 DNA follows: TGTGCCAGCAGCCAAGACGCTCCGGGGCAATATTTGGGTTCCTACAATGAGCAGTTCTTC.

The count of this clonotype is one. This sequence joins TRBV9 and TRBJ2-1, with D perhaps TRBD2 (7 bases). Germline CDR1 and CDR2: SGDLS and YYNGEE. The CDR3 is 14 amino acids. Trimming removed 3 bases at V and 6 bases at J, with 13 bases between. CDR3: CASSGGGPPNEQFF. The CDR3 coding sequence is TGTGCCAGCAGCGGGGGGGGGCCGCCCAATGAGCAGTTCTTC.

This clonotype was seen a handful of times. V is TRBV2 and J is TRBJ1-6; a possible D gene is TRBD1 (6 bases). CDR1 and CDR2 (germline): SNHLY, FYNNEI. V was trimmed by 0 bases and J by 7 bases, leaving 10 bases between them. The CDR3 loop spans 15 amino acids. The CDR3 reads CASSEAPRGNSPLHF. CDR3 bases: TGTGCCAGCAGTGAAGCGCCAAGGGGGAATTCACCCCTCCACTTT.

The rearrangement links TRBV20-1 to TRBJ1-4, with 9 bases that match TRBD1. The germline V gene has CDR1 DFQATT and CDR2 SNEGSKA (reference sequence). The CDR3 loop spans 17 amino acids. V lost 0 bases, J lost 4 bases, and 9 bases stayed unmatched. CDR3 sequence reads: CSAREGQGDLSNEKLFF. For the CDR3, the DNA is TGCAGTGCTAGAGAGGGACAGGGTGACTTAAGTAATGAAAAACTGTTTTTT.

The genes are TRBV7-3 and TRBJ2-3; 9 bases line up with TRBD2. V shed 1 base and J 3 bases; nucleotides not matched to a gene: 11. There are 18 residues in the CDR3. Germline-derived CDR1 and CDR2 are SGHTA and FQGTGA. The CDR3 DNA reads TGTGCCAGCAGCTTAATAGGCGGGGGGGCTTCGAAGACAGATACGCAGTATTTT. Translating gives CASSLIGGGASKTDTQYF.

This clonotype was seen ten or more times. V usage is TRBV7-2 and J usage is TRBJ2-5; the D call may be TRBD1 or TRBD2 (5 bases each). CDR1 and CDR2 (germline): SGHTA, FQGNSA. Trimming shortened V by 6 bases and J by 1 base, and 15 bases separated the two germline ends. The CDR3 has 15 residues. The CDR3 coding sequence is TGTGCCAGCAGGAGGGCAGGGATAATCCAAGAGACCCAGTACTTC. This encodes CASRRAGIIQETQYF.

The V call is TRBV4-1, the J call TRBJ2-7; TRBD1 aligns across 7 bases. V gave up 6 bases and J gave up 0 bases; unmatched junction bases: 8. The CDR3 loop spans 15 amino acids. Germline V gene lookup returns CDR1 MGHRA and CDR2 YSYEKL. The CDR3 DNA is TGCGCCAGCAGGTCGCGGACAGGCAGCTCCTACGAGCAGTACTTC. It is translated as CASRSRTGSSYEQYF.

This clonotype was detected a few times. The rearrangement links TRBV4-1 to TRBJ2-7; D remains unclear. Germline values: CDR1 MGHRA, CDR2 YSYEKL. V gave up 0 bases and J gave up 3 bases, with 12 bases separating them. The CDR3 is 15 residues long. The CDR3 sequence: CASSQDSLGLYEQYF. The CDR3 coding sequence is TGCGCCAGCAGCCAAGATTCCCTAGGGCTCTACGAGCAGTACTTC.